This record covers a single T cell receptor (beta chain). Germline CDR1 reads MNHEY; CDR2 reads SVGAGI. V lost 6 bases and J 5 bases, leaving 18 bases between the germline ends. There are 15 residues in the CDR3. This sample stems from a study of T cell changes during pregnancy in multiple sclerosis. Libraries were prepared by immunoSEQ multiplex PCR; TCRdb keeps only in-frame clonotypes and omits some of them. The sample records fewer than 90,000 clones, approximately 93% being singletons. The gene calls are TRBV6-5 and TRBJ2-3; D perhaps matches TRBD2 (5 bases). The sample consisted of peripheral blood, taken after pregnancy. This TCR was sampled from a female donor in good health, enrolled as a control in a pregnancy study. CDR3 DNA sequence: TGTGCCAGCAGCACCGGAAGAGGGATTGGAGATACGCAGTATTTT. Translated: CASSTGRGIGDTQYF.